Presented here are 14 T cell receptor beta chains from one specimen sequenced in a study of CD8 T cells in ankylosing spondylitis (dated by TCRdb to about 2017). Library prep was done by 5' RACE. TCRdb shows the sequencer as Illumina HiSeq 2500. TCRdb reprocessed the public reads (quality trimming at Q25 with fastp, clone calling with MiXCR) and kept in-frame beta chains. Each entry merges the rows of one CDR3 protein and shows their most common DNA and genes. This sample lists about 250,000 distinct CDR3 sequences; over 15% were detected once. The leading ten clones occupy under 40% of the sample. The sample was blood, either unsorted or a sorted T cell fraction (not recorded which). These receptors all come from a male donor with ankylosing spondylitis or in good health (not recorded which).

This clonotype came up many times. The chain has TRBV27 and TRBJ2-1; 8 bases agree with TRBD1. The CDR3 length is 12 residues. V was clipped by 7 bases and J by 6 bases; unmatched bases: 2. The germline V gene encodes CDR1 MNHEY and CDR2 SMNVEV (reference sequence). The CDR3 protein is CASTTGGNEQFF. As DNA, the CDR3 is TGTGCCAGCACTACAGGGGGCAATGAGCAGTTCTTC.

V and J are TRBV10-3 and TRBJ2-1; no firm D call. There are 15 residues in the CDR3. CDR1 and CDR2 from the germline V gene are ENHRY and SYGVKD. The ends were cut back, 2 bases at V and 10 bases at J, with 18 bases in the middle. DNA for the CDR3: TGTGCCATCAGTGAGGGGCATGGTTTGCTTTTGGAGCAGTTCTTC. It encodes CAISEGHGLLLEQFF.

This chain joins TRBV28 and TRBJ2-7, with D uncertain. Germline V gene lookup returns CDR1 MDHEN and CDR2 SYDVKM. The CDR3 runs to 14 residues. V lost 3 bases and J 2 bases, leaving 11 bases between the germline ends. The CDR3 loop reads CASSFTLGAYEQYF. The CDR3, as DNA: TGTGCCAGCAGTTTCACCCTTGGCGCCTACGAGCAGTACTTC. The whole variable domain, remainder taken from reference TRBV28 and TRBJ2-7, is DVKVTQSSRYLVKRTGEKVFLECVQDMDHENMFWYRQDPGLGLRLIYFSYDVKMKEKGDIPEGYSVSREKKERFSLILESASTNQTSMYLCASSFTLGAYEQYFGPGTRLTVT.

This sequence joins TRBV4-1 and TRBJ2-7; no clear D gene. Germline loops: CDR1 MGHRA, CDR2 YSYEKL. CDR3 length equals 16 residues. Trimming shortened V by 0 bases and J by 2 bases, and 14 bases separated the two germline ends. This CDR3 is CASSQDGDAGTYEQYF. DNA for the CDR3: TGCGCCAGCAGCCAAGATGGGGATGCAGGAACCTACGAGCAGTACTTC.

A few counts support this clonotype. This chain links TRBV9 with TRBJ2-1, with D uncertain. This CDR3 spans 15 amino acids. The germline V and J ends were trimmed by 5 bases and 3 bases, with 15 bases remaining between them. Per germline, CDR1 SGDLS and CDR2 YYNGEE. This chain's CDR3 is CASSGLEMGYNEQFF. In DNA form, the CDR3 reads TGTGCCAGCAGTGGTCTTGAAATGGGCTACAATGAGCAGTTCTTC.

As for this clonotype: Germline and junction disagree at one end, which may indicate a read error. The chain couples TRBV6-5 to TRBJ2-5, with 9 nucleotides matching TRBD2. CDR1 is MNHEY and CDR2 is SVGAGI in the germline V gene. The length of the CDR3 is 15 residues. The CDR3 is CASSYGSGRRETPYF. The CDR3 DNA reads as TGTGCCAGCAGTTACGGGAGCGGGAGGAGAGAGACCCCGTACTTC.

This clonotype showed up just a few times. This chain links TRBV20-1 with TRBJ2-3, with 11 bases lining up with TRBD2. The CDR3 is made up of 15 amino acids. V gave up 5 bases and J gave up 0 bases; unmatched junction bases: 4. CDR1 and CDR2 (germline): DFQATT, SNEGSKA (reference sequence). The CDR3 DNA reads as TGCAGTGCTTTACTAGCGGGAGATAGCACAGATACGCAGTATTTT. The encoded protein is CSALLAGDSTDTQYF.

J is TRBJ1-1 and V is TRBV9; D not resolved. CDR1 SGDLS and CDR2 YYNGEE come from the germline V gene. With 3 bases removed from V and 0 bases from J, the gap between germline ends came to 9 bases. The CDR3 covers 14 residues. The CDR3 region is CASSGDLMNTEAFF. DNA for the CDR3: TGTGCCAGCAGCGGTGATCTCATGAACACTGAAGCTTTCTTT.

The V and J genes are TRBV10-3 and TRBJ1-2; maybe TRBD1 (5 bases). The germline CDR1 and CDR2 sequences are ENHRY and SYGVKD. V was trimmed by 10 bases and J by 2 bases, leaving 14 bases between them. The CDR3 is 13 amino acids. The CDR3 DNA reads as TGTGCCACCAACCGGGCAGGGAACTATGGCTACACCTTC. Translated: CATNRAGNYGYTF.

Remarks on this clonotype: This may be a read error: a much more frequent sequence differs by one nucleotide. The CDR3 here is CAISSPSGELFF. The CDR3 coding sequence is TGTGCCATCAGCTCGCCGAGTGGGGAGCTGTTTTTT. The V and J genes are TRBV7-3 and TRBJ2-2, with D uncertain. Germline CDR1 SGHTA, CDR2 FQGTGA. The CDR3 has 12 amino acids.

The chain joins TRBV6-1 to TRBJ1-4; no clear D. Germline values: CDR1 MNHNS, CDR2 SASEGT. Trimming removed 5 bases from V and 5 bases from J, with 12 bases in between. The CDR3 totals 14 residues. The CDR3 protein is CASSPQVGNEKLFF. For the CDR3, the DNA is TGTGCCAGCAGTCCGCAGGTGGGGAATGAAAAACTGTTTTTT.

This chain uses TRBV7-2 with TRBJ1-3, with a possible D match to TRBD1 (5 bases). CDR3 size: 15 residues. Germline CDR1 is SGHTA and CDR2 is FQGNSA. Between the trimmed V and J ends, which lost 1 base and 2 bases, there was a span of 9 bases. This CDR3 is CASSLVGGTGNTIYF. CDR3 bases: TGTGCCAGCAGCTTAGTCGGGGGGACTGGAAACACCATATATTTT. The full variable domain, in which reference TRBV7-2 and TRBJ1-3 provide the parts outside the CDR3, is GAGVSQSPSNKVTEKGKDVELRCDPISGHTALYWYRQSLGQGLEFLIYFQGNSAPDKSGLPSDRFSAERTGGSVSTLTIQRTQQEDSAVYLCASSLVGGTGNTIYFGEGSWLTVV.

This clonotype was seen more than once but under ten times. The rearrangement links TRBV10-3 to TRBJ2-4, with D possibly being TRBD1 (5 bases). Trimming cost V 8 bases and J 7 bases, with 12 bases left between them. Germline V gene data show CDR1 as ENHRY and CDR2 as SYGVKD. The CDR3 sequence is 12 residues long. The CDR3 coding sequence is TGTGCCATCGGGGCGAACGGTAACATTCAGTACTTC. Translating gives CAIGANGNIQYF.

This clonotype was recorded only once. This chain uses TRBV6-5 with TRBJ2-1; 10 nucleotides match TRBD2. V shed 4 bases, J shed 0 bases, and the junction held 12 bases outside the gene matches. Germline V gene sequence: CDR1 MNHEY, CDR2 SVGAGI. This CDR3 is 19 amino acids long. The CDR3 nucleotides are TGTGCCAGCAGTTCTTCCCCGACTAGCGGGTCAAGCTCCTACAATGAGCAGTTCTTC. This encodes CASSSSPTSGSSSYNEQFF.